The source of this T cell receptor beta chain is a study of OX40 agonist ivuxolimab in advanced cancers. Whole-study context: Ivuxolimab is an agonistic anti-OX40 (CD134) antibody, and patients were treated with it. Patients in the trial were receiving intravenous ivuxolimab every 2 weeks, at doses of 0.01 to 10 mg/kg. Three patients got partial responses; one had hepatocellular carcinoma and two had cutaneous melanoma.

In germline, CDR1 is MRHNA, CDR2 SNTAGT. The V gene lost 4 bases and the J gene lost 3 bases, with 2 bases spanning the gap. The CDR3 loop spans 11 amino acids. Turning to this clone: The antigen is undetermined.

Study-level points and caveats: CD4+ and CD8+ blood T cells expanded clonally by week 6 at 0.1 to 3.0 mg/kg.

The method was immunoSEQ multiplex PCR; TCRdb's version includes in-frame clones alone and lacks a portion of them. The sample includes 60,000 to 80,000 clones, around nine tenths of them seen just once. Sequenced material: CD4+ or CD8+ T cells sorted from blood, taken in a trial of the OX40 agonist ivuxolimab. The sequence was obtained from an adult with an advanced solid tumor such as melanoma, head and neck, liver or kidney cancer. J is TRBJ2-3 and V is TRBV6-4; no definite D call. CDR3 residues: CASSVTDTQYF. Written as DNA, the CDR3 is TGTGCCAGCAGTGTTACAGATACGCAGTATTTT.